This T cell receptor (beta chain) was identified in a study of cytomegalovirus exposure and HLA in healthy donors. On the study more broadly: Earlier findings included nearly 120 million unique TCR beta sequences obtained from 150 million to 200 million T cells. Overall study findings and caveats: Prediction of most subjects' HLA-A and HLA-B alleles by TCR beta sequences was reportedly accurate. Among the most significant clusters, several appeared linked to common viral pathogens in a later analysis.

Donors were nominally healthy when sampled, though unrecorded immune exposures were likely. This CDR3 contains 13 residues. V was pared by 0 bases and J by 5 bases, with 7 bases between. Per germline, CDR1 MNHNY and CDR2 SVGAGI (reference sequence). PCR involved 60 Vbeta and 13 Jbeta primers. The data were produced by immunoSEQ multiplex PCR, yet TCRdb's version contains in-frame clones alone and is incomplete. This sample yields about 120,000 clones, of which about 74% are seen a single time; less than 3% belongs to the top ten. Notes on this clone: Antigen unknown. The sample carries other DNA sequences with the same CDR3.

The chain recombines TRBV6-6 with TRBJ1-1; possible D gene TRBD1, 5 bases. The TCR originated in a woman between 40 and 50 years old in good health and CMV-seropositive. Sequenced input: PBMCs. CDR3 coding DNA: TGTGCCAGCAGTTACTCGGGGGGGACTGAAGCTTTCTTT. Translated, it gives CASSYSGGTEAFF.